The T cell receptor beta chain described here comes from a study of PD-L1 blockade in urothelial cancer. Across the whole study: In terms of prior chemotherapy, patients had received 0 to 3 regimens.

The CDR3 length is 16 residues. V was clipped by 3 bases and J by 0 bases, with 12 bases between them. Germline V gives CDR1 SNHLY, CDR2 FYNNEI. This table comes from immunoSEQ multiplex PCR, and its TCRdb copy is limited to in-frame clones, with some not included. Of roughly 45,000 clones listed, almost 85% are singletons. Noted time point: peripheral blood 6 weeks after treatment start. The rearrangement joins TRBV2 to TRBJ2-4, with D tentatively TRBD1 (7 bases). The receptor's source is a man aged 60 to 69 with urothelial cancer. The material sequenced was PBMCs, taken around atezolizumab (anti-PD-L1) treatment. CDR3 nucleotides: TGTGCCAGCAGTGATCGACAGGGACTAGCCAAAAACATTCAGTACTTC. This sequence encodes CASSDRQGLAKNIQYF. The whole variable domain, remainder taken from reference TRBV2 and TRBJ2-4, is EPEVTQTPSHQVTQMGQEVILRCVPISNHLYFYWYRQILGQKVEFLVSFYNNEISEKSEIFDDQFSVERPDGSNFTLKIRSTKLEDSAMYFCASSDRQGLAKNIQYFGAGTRLSVL.